This is a list of T cell receptor beta chains from one sample in a study of blood T cell repertoires in COVID-19. Data came from immunoSEQ multiplex PCR; TCRdb stores just in-frame clones and leaves some out. The sample consists of 250,000 or so clones, around four fifths of them appearing once. The sample taken for sequencing was peripheral blood. The origin of the receptors is a man in his 60s with acute or convalescent COVID-19. The CDR3 runs from the conserved cysteine through the conserved F or W. The D gene is left open where the match is weak. Some rows mark clone size as missing; the rest say once, few, many or name a class of expanded clone.

CDR3 protein: CASTELAGGPETQYF
CDR3 DNA: TGTGCCAGCACCGAACTAGCGGGGGGGCCTGAGACCCAGTACTTC
D gene: TRBD2
J gene: TRBJ2-5
V gene: TRBV6-5
clone size: -

CDR3 protein: CASRGGFWGYTF
CDR3 DNA: TGTGCCAGCAGAGGGGGATTCTGGGGCTACACCTTC
D gene: -
J gene: TRBJ1-2
V gene: TRBV2
clone size: -

CDR3 protein: CASSVDGLGTEKYEQYF
CDR3 DNA: TGTGCCAGCAGCGTAGACGGGCTTGGGACAGAGAAGTACGAGCAGTACTTC
D gene: TRBD1
J gene: TRBJ2-7
V gene: TRBV9
clone size: few

CDR3 protein: CASSESRRGLAKNIQYF
CDR3 DNA: TGCGCCAGCAGTGAGTCGAGACGGGGGTTAGCCAAAAACATTCAGTACTTC
D gene: -
J gene: TRBJ2-4
V gene: TRBV10-2
clone size: few

CDR3 protein: CASSLEQGYEQYF
CDR3 DNA: TGTGCCAGCAGCTTGGAACAGGGCTACGAGCAGTACTTC
D gene: -
J gene: TRBJ2-7
V gene: TRBV5-4
clone size: -

CDR3 protein: CASTGVNEQFF
CDR3 DNA: TGTGCCAGCACAGGGGTCAATGAGCAGTTCTTC
D gene: -
J gene: TRBJ2-1
V gene: TRBV7-2
clone size: -

CDR3 protein: CSVEGGQGVDTQYF
CDR3 DNA: TGCAGCGTTGAAGGTGGACAGGGGGTAGACACGCAGTATTTT
D gene: TRBD1
J gene: TRBJ2-3
V gene: TRBV29-1
clone size: -

CDR3 protein: CASSIAGGPVSIDTQYF
CDR3 DNA: TGTGCCAGCAGCATAGCGGGAGGGCCCGTCTCTATAGATACGCAGTATTTT
D gene: TRBD2
J gene: TRBJ2-3
V gene: TRBV14
clone size: -

CDR3 protein: CASSSTSGGANEQFF
CDR3 DNA: TGTGCCAGCAGCTCGACTAGCGGGGGGGCAAATGAGCAGTTCTTC
D gene: TRBD2
J gene: TRBJ2-1
V gene: TRBV7-3
clone size: once

CDR3 protein: CSVVDSRNEKLFF
CDR3 DNA: TGCAGCGTTGTTGACAGCCGGAATGAAAAACTGTTTTTT
D gene: -
J gene: TRBJ1-4
V gene: TRBV29-1
clone size: -

CDR3 protein: CATSLAAGELFF
CDR3 DNA: TGTGCCACCAGCCTAGCAGCCGGGGAGCTGTTTTTT
D gene: -
J gene: TRBJ2-2
V gene: TRBV15
clone size: -

CDR3 protein: CSVGGYGKYGTDTQYF
CDR3 DNA: TGCAGCGTCGGAGGTTACGGGAAATACGGCACAGATACGCAGTATTTT
D gene: -
J gene: TRBJ2-3
V gene: TRBV29-1
clone size: -

CDR3 protein: CASSHAPRMYETQYF
CDR3 DNA: TGCGCCAGCAGCCATGCCCCTAGGATGTATGAGACCCAGTACTTC
D gene: -
J gene: TRBJ2-5
V gene: TRBV4-3
clone size: -

CDR3 protein: CASSLIPGQGTGMNTEAFF
CDR3 DNA: TGTGCCAGCAGCTTAATACCGGGACAGGGGACCGGCATGAACACTGAAGCTTTCTTT
D gene: TRBD1
J gene: TRBJ1-1
V gene: TRBV7-3
clone size: -

CDR3 protein: CAISEGGGNTGELFF
CDR3 DNA: TGTGCCATCAGTGAAGGAGGAGGGAACACCGGGGAGCTGTTTTTT
D gene: -
J gene: TRBJ2-2
V gene: TRBV10-3
clone size: -

CDR3 protein: CSASGQGYYGYTF
CDR3 DNA: TGCAGTGCTAGTGGACAGGGCTACTATGGCTACACCTTC
D gene: TRBD1
J gene: TRBJ1-2
V gene: TRBV20-1
clone size: -

CDR3 protein: CASSGRDNLNEQFF
CDR3 DNA: TGTGCCAGCAGCGGCCGGGACAACCTCAATGAGCAGTTCTTC
D gene: -
J gene: TRBJ2-1
V gene: TRBV9
clone size: -

CDR3 protein: CASSQDRQGSFSGANVLTF
CDR3 DNA: TGCGCCAGCAGCCAAGATAGGCAAGGGAGCTTCTCTGGGGCCAACGTCCTGACTTTC
D gene: -
J gene: TRBJ2-6
V gene: TRBV4-3
clone size: -

CDR3 protein: CASSLRRTGGGASTDTQYF
CDR3 DNA: TGTGCCAGCAGTTTAAGGAGGACAGGGGGAGGTGCTAGCACAGATACGCAGTATTTT
D gene: TRBD1
J gene: TRBJ2-3
V gene: TRBV27
clone size: -

CDR3 protein: CASSSGTSGYNEQFF
CDR3 DNA: TGTGCCAGCAGCTCCGGGACTAGTGGCTACAATGAGCAGTTCTTC
D gene: TRBD2
J gene: TRBJ2-1
V gene: TRBV11-2
clone size: once

CDR3 protein: CASSLEPRLAGNTGELFF
CDR3 DNA: TGTGCCAGCAGCTTAGAACCCCGACTAGCGGGTAACACCGGGGAGCTGTTTTTT
D gene: TRBD2
J gene: TRBJ2-2
V gene: TRBV7-2
clone size: -

CDR3 protein: CASSVQGYEQYF
CDR3 DNA: TGTGCCAGCAGCGTACAGGGTTACGAGCAGTACTTC
D gene: -
J gene: TRBJ2-7
V gene: TRBV2
clone size: -

CDR3 protein: CASSFRTSGINTDTQYF
CDR3 DNA: TGTGCCAGCAGCTTCCGGACTAGCGGGATCAATACAGATACGCAGTATTTT
D gene: TRBD2
J gene: TRBJ2-3
V gene: TRBV13
clone size: -

CDR3 protein: CASSLAGRGASYSNQPQHF
CDR3 DNA: TGTGCCAGCAGCTTAGCGGGCAGGGGCGCTAGCTATAGCAATCAGCCCCAGCATTTT
D gene: -
J gene: TRBJ1-5
V gene: TRBV7-9
clone size: -

CDR3 protein: CAISDGEGEKLFF
CDR3 DNA: TGTGCCATCAGTGATGGGGAGGGCGAAAAACTGTTTTTT
D gene: -
J gene: TRBJ1-4
V gene: TRBV10-3
clone size: -

CDR3 protein: CASSLRGQGGNIQYF
CDR3 DNA: TGTGCCAGCAGCTTGAGGGGCCAGGGGGGAAACATTCAGTACTTC
D gene: -
J gene: TRBJ2-4
V gene: TRBV5-6
clone size: -

CDR3 protein: CASSRGLAEVWTGELFF
CDR3 DNA: TGTGCCAGCAGCAGGGGACTAGCTGAGGTGTGGACCGGGGAGCTGTTTTTT
D gene: TRBD2
J gene: TRBJ2-2
V gene: TRBV5-4
clone size: -

CDR3 protein: CASSPETGLYGYTF
CDR3 DNA: TGTGCCAGCTCACCGGAGACAGGCCTTTATGGCTACACCTTC
D gene: -
J gene: TRBJ1-2
V gene: TRBV18
clone size: -

CDR3 protein: CASSLRQGAGGYTF
CDR3 DNA: TGTGCCAGCAGCCTTCGACAGGGGGCGGGCGGCTACACCTTC
D gene: TRBD1
J gene: TRBJ1-2
V gene: TRBV5-6
clone size: -

CDR3 protein: CASKMTGVKTEAFF
CDR3 DNA: TGTGCCAGCAAGATGACAGGGGTGAAAACTGAAGCTTTCTTT
D gene: TRBD1
J gene: TRBJ1-1
V gene: TRBV6-5
clone size: few

CDR3 protein: CAISRQVGSYNEQFF
CDR3 DNA: TGTGCCATCAGTAGACAGGTAGGGTCCTACAATGAGCAGTTCTTC
D gene: -
J gene: TRBJ2-1
V gene: TRBV10-3
clone size: -

CDR3 protein: CASSSPGLAGEAHTQYF
CDR3 DNA: TGTGCCAGCAGCTCTCCGGGACTAGCGGGCGAGGCGCATACGCAGTATTTT
D gene: TRBD2
J gene: TRBJ2-3
V gene: TRBV7-3
clone size: -

CDR3 protein: CASSQGSGGPNYGYTF
CDR3 DNA: TGTGCCAGCAGCCAAGGGTCGGGGGGCCCTAACTATGGCTACACCTTC
D gene: -
J gene: TRBJ1-2
V gene: TRBV4-2
clone size: -

CDR3 protein: CASSPATSLAGIGELFF
CDR3 DNA: TGTGCCAGCAGCCCAGCTACCTCCCTAGCGGGGATCGGGGAGCTGTTTTTT
D gene: TRBD2
J gene: TRBJ2-2
V gene: TRBV5-5
clone size: -

CDR3 protein: CASSVQGSNEKLFF
CDR3 DNA: TGTGCCAGCAGTGTACAGGGGTCTAATGAAAAACTGTTTTTT
D gene: TRBD1
J gene: TRBJ1-4
V gene: TRBV2
clone size: -

CDR3 protein: CASSRLEGASNEKLFF
CDR3 DNA: TGCGCCAGCAGCCGTCTAGAGGGGGCATCTAATGAAAAACTGTTTTTT
D gene: TRBD1
J gene: TRBJ1-4
V gene: TRBV4-3
clone size: -

CDR3 protein: CASSPGLYRTDTQYF
CDR3 DNA: TGTGCCAGCAGCCCGGGACTTTATCGCACAGATACGCAGTATTTT
D gene: -
J gene: TRBJ2-3
V gene: TRBV21-1
clone size: -

CDR3 protein: CASSPFWDRDPLWDGYTF
CDR3 DNA: TGTGCCAGCAGCCCCTTTTGGGACAGGGATCCCCTCTGGGATGGCTACACCTTC
D gene: TRBD1
J gene: TRBJ1-2
V gene: TRBV7-9
clone size: -

CDR3 protein: CASSSGTGPLLYEQYF
CDR3 DNA: TGTGCCAGTAGTTCGGGGACAGGACCCTTACTTTACGAGCAGTACTTC
D gene: TRBD1
J gene: TRBJ2-7
V gene: TRBV19
clone size: -

CDR3 protein: CASSFYRSNYGYTF
CDR3 DNA: TGTGCCAGCAGCTTCTACAGAAGTAACTATGGCTACACCTTC
D gene: -
J gene: TRBJ1-2
V gene: TRBV5-8
clone size: -

CDR3 protein: CASSRDSRYEQYF
CDR3 DNA: TGCGCCAGCAGCCGGGACAGCCGCTACGAGCAGTACTTC
D gene: TRBD1
J gene: TRBJ2-7
V gene: TRBV5-1
clone size: -

CDR3 protein: CASSIGVGATSTEAFF
CDR3 DNA: TGTGCCAGTAGTATAGGGGTAGGGGCAACCTCGACTGAAGCTTTCTTT
D gene: -
J gene: TRBJ1-1
V gene: TRBV19
clone size: -

CDR3 protein: CASSFLPTVMSTEAFF
CDR3 DNA: TGTGCCAGTAGTTTCCTGCCGACAGTCATGAGCACTGAAGCTTTCTTT
D gene: -
J gene: TRBJ1-1
V gene: TRBV19
clone size: -

CDR3 protein: CASRGTSTYEQYF
CDR3 DNA: TGTGCCAGCAGAGGGACTAGCACCTACGAGCAGTACTTC
D gene: TRBD2
J gene: TRBJ2-7
V gene: TRBV9
clone size: -

CDR3 protein: CASTLTGRRGNEKLFF
CDR3 DNA: TGCGCCAGCACCCTGACAGGGAGAAGGGGTAATGAAAAACTGTTTTTT
D gene: TRBD1
J gene: TRBJ1-4
V gene: TRBV5-1
clone size: -

CDR3 protein: CASSEVRAGNSPLHF
CDR3 DNA: TGTGCCAGCAGTGAGGTCAGAGCGGGTAATTCACCCCTCCACTTT
D gene: -
J gene: TRBJ1-6
V gene: TRBV2
clone size: -

CDR3 protein: CASSQASASYNEQFF
CDR3 DNA: TGTGCCAGCAGCCAGGCTAGCGCCTCATACAATGAGCAGTTCTTC
D gene: -
J gene: TRBJ2-1
V gene: TRBV7-2
clone size: -

CDR3 protein: CASGHGSGSYEQYF
CDR3 DNA: TGTGCCAGCGGCCACGGGAGCGGAAGCTACGAGCAGTACTTC
D gene: -
J gene: TRBJ2-7
V gene: TRBV27
clone size: -

CDR3 protein: CASSCLGGDTEAFF
CDR3 DNA: TGTGCCAGCAGCTGCTTAGGAGGGGACACTGAAGCTTTCTTT
D gene: -
J gene: TRBJ1-1
V gene: TRBV3-1/TRBV3-2
clone size: -

CDR3 protein: CASSPVGTGVPGNRSYEQYF
CDR3 DNA: TGTGCCAGCTCACCGGTAGGGACAGGTGTCCCCGGTAATCGCTCCTACGAGCAGTACTTC
D gene: TRBD1
J gene: TRBJ2-7
V gene: TRBV18
clone size: -